The clone carrying this T cell receptor (beta chain) was seen repeatedly, ten times or more. This entry is derived from a study of metastatic and nonmetastatic thyroid tumors. This CDR3 has 15 amino acids. CDR1 SGHRS and CDR2 YFSETQ come from the germline V gene. V lost 0 bases, J lost 0 bases, and 9 bases lay in between. TCRdb re-clonotyped the PCR reads via MiXCR. The table records tens of thousands of clones, 20% to 25% of them present only once. No treatment had been given to any patient before thyroid surgery. The sample taken for sequencing was adjacent normal tissue. The rearrangement joins TRBV5-1 to TRBJ1-1; no definite D call. The TCR comes from a female donor with papillary thyroid cancer or a benign thyroid nodule (not recorded which). Some clones in this sample may be carry-over from other donors' samples. CDR3 amino acids: CASSLGAGVNTEAFF. Here the CDR3 DNA reads TGCGCCAGCAGCTTGGGGGCTGGAGTGAACACTGAAGCTTTCTTT.